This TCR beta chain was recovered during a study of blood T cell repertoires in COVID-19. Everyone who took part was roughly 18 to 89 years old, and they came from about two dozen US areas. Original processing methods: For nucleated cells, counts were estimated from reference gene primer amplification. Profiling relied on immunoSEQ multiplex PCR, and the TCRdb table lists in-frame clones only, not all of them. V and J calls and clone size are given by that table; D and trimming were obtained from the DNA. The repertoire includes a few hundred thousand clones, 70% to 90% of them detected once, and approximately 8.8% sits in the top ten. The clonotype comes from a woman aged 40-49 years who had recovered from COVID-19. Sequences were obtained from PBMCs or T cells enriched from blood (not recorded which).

CDR3 in DNA: TGTGCCAGCAGTAACCTGATTGGGCAGTGGGCCCACAATGAGCAGTTCTTC. Amino acids: CASSNLIGQWAHNEQFF. V is TRBV25-1 and J is TRBJ2-1, with D unresolved. This CDR3 has 17 amino acids. V was shortened by 5 bases and J by 5 bases, with 22 bases between the two germline ends. Germline values: CDR1 MGHDK, CDR2 SYGVNS.